This record concerns one TCR beta chain sequence. The entry originates in a study of regulatory T cells in long-lasting Graves disease. Sequencing libraries for TCR beta were prepared with iRepertoire HTBI primers and Arm-PCR of CDR3 regions. TCRdb independently ran MiXCR on the multiplex PCR reads; one entry per CDR3 protein. Of some 560,000 distinct CDR3 sequences listed, around 16% are singletons. This sample's time point: newly diagnosed GD, antithyroid drugs for less than 3 months. Researchers made the TCR library from RNA that was extracted from PBMCs. The sample was also linked to a second study, of T cells in Graves' hyperthyroidism and ophthalmopathy. That source notes: Participants, patients aged 18 to 65, had newly diagnosed hyperthyroidism with a duration under 2 months. Exclusion of a patient resulted from uncontrolled infection, other autoimmune disease, pregnancy or lactation. HTBI primers were employed in a first-round RT-PCR of the TCR CDR3.

The receptor was derived from a middle-aged woman with Graves disease. Sequencing used peripheral blood mononuclear cells (PBMCs), obtained at new diagnosis, from a patient treated with antithyroid drugs.

CDR3 nucleotide sequence: TGCGCCAGCAGCCAAGGGCTAGCGGGGACCTACGAGCAGTACTTC. Translating it yields CASSQGLAGTYEQYF. J is TRBJ2-7 and V is TRBV4-1, with 9 bases fitting TRBD2. The V gene's germline CDR1 is MGHRA and CDR2 YSYEKL. J was trimmed by 2 bases and V by 1 base; bases with no gene match: 3. The CDR3 sequence is 15 residues long.